Only a few counts were recorded for the clone carrying this TCR delta chain. Its antigen is not identified. A read error likely explains this, since a far larger clone differs by one base. Other DNA sequences of this sample code for an identical CDR3. Sequencing covered both gamma and delta TCR chains per sample. TCRdb re-analyzed the multiplex PCR reads via CATT. The profile covers 70,000 to 95,000 delta-chain clones, with under 1.5% appearing a single time and approximately 10% taken by the ten largest. From germline, CDR1 is TVYSNPD and CDR2 GDNSRS (reference sequence). V shed 2 bases and J shed 0 bases, with 25 bases lying between them. The CDR3 extends over 18 amino acids. Vgamma9/Vdelta2+ and Vdelta2-negative gammadelta T cells were flow-sorted from PBMC for bulk sequencing. This entry comes from a study of γδ T cells in repeated Plasmodium falciparum infection. Study overall: Malian children with intense seasonal malaria exposure were compared with matched Australian children. Donors had four controlled P. falciparum NF54 infections over about 640 days. Study observations and caveats: Vgamma9/Vdelta2+ T cells showed a stable polyclonal repertoire with shared TCRgamma sequences.

The V gene is TRDV3, the J gene TRDJ1; D ambiguous. Assignment of the J gene here rests on matching the DNA to germline, because TCRdb gives none. The origin of this receptor is a pool of human donors (malaria-infected and uninfected, not separated). What was sequenced was gamma-delta T cells from blood. In nucleotides, the CDR3 is TGTGCCTTTTACGGTCCCAGCCGTCCGTCGTCGTACACCGATAAACTCATCTTT. As protein: CAFYGPSRPSSYTDKLIF.